This record concerns one T cell receptor beta chain sequence. Its cognate antigen is unknown. The second PCR ran roughly 6 to 11 cycles with a sample-barcoded 5' primer and J-beta primers. Each cDNA molecule was tagged by a template-switch adaptor with 12 random nucleotides. MiXCR, applied by TCRdb to the 5' RACE reads, yields one record per CDR3 protein. Of over 1,500,000 distinct CDR3 sequences listed, approximately 50% were seen once; the top ten hold approximately 2.1%. The source of the sample is a study of blood T cells in healthy people across ages. V lost 5 bases to trimming and J lost 5 bases; unmatched junction nucleotides: 11. In germline, CDR1 is SGHTA, CDR2 FQGNSA. CDR3 length: 15 amino acids. Each sample yielded at least 5 micrograms of PBMC total RNA. Study-level findings and limits: PBMCs left unsorted prevented a conclusive naive versus antigen-experienced comparison. As age increased, TCR beta diversity per million T cells fell in a roughly linear fashion.

Sequences were obtained from blood. This clonotype was obtained from a woman aged 40 to 50 in good health. This chain connects TRBV7-2 to TRBJ2-7, with 8 nucleotides matching TRBD2. CDR3 in DNA: TGTGCCAGCAGCCGATCTGTCCGCGGGGGGCACGAGCAGTACTTC. This gives the protein CASSRSVRGGHEQYF.